The rows below give T cell receptor beta chains drawn from one sample of a study of OX40 agonist ivuxolimab in advanced cancers. Method: immunoSEQ multiplex PCR; TCRdb's copy keeps in-frame clones and lacks some. This sample has approximately 74,000 clones, with 75% to 95% found just once. Sequenced here: CD4+ or CD8+ T cells sorted from blood, sampled in a trial of the OX40 agonist ivuxolimab. All receptors come from an adult with an advanced solid tumor such as melanoma, head and neck, liver or kidney cancer. Each CDR3 is given with its conserved first and last residue. D genes are given only for firm matches. Some rows have no size entry. The others give once, few or many, or a class for an expanded clone.

size	V	D	J	CDR3	DNA
.	TRBV7-9	TRBD1	TRBJ2-6	CASSRTGLPPQGANVLTF	TGTGCCAGCAGCCGGACAGGGTTGCCGCCTCAGGGGGCCAACGTCCTGACTTTC
.	TRBV19	.	TRBJ2-7	CASSMLAGAVEQYF	TGTGCCAGTAGTATGCTAGCCGGGGCTGTGGAGCAGTACTTC
.	TRBV5-6	.	TRBJ2-7	CASSLGGSSYEQYF	TGTGCCAGCAGCTTGGGTGGCAGCTCCTACGAGCAGTACTTC
.	TRBV4-3	.	TRBJ2-2	CASSQDKRLVHRELFF	TGCGCCAGCAGCCAAGATAAGAGACTAGTACACCGGGAGCTGTTTTTT
.	TRBV6-6	.	TRBJ1-5	CASSYLGQYSNQPQHF	TGTGCCAGCAGTTACTTAGGACAGTATAGCAATCAGCCCCAGCATTTT
.	TRBV11-3	.	TRBJ2-1	CASSKTAYNEQFF	TGTGCCAGCAGCAAGACCGCTTACAATGAGCAGTTCTTC
.	TRBV28	TRBD2	TRBJ2-3	CASSPTGTSGSWDTDTQYF	TGTGCCAGCAGCCCTACCGGGACTAGCGGGAGTTGGGACACAGATACGCAGTATTTT
.	TRBV13	TRBD1	TRBJ2-7	CASSLGGTGDTYEQYF	TGTGCCAGCAGCTTGGGCGGGACAGGGGATACCTACGAGCAGTACTTC
once	TRBV19	TRBD1	TRBJ1-1	CASSGLSTGLIAEAFF	TGTGCCAGTAGTGGACTTTCGACAGGGCTTATAGCTGAAGCTTTCTTT
.	TRBV6-1	.	TRBJ1-1	CASSEFNFMNTEAFF	TGTGCCAGCAGTGAATTTAATTTTATGAACACTGAAGCTTTCTTT
.	TRBV6-1	.	TRBJ2-5	CASSDLWWGAQYF	TGTGCCAGCAGTGATTTGTGGTGGGGAGCCCAGTACTTC
.	TRBV6-1	TRBD1	TRBJ2-7	CASSPGQGASYEQYF	TGTGCCAGCAGCCCCGGACAGGGAGCCTCCTACGAGCAGTACTTC
.	TRBV27	.	TRBJ1-3	CASSLGGGNTIYF	TGTGCCAGCAGCTTAGGGGGAGGAAACACCATATATTTT
.	TRBV5-4	TRBD1	TRBJ2-5	CASSWDWDRAEETQYF	TGTGCCAGCAGCTGGGACTGGGACAGGGCTGAGGAGACCCAGTACTTC
.	TRBV7-2	TRBD2	TRBJ2-5	CASRPPGLAEKETQYF	TGTGCCAGCAGACCTCCGGGACTAGCGGAAAAAGAGACCCAGTACTTC
.	TRBV4-3	TRBD2	TRBJ2-1	CASSQGLASYNEQFF	TGCGCCAGCAGCCAAGGACTAGCGTCCTACAATGAGCAGTTCTTC
.	TRBV28	.	TRBJ2-2	CASSLSGELFF	TGTGCCAGCAGTTTAAGCGGGGAGCTGTTTTTT
.	TRBV7-2	TRBD1	TRBJ2-3	CASSFWDRATDTQYF	TGTGCCAGCAGCTTTTGGGACAGGGCTACAGATACGCAGTATTTT
.	TRBV7-8	.	TRBJ2-7	CASSLHFYEQYF	TGTGCCAGCAGCTTGCACTTCTACGAGCAGTACTTC
.	TRBV9	.	TRBJ2-1	CASSVEVNEQFF	TGTGCCAGCAGCGTAGAGGTTAATGAGCAGTTCTTC
.	TRBV5-1	TRBD1	TRBJ2-1	CASSYAGTDYNEQFF	TGCGCCAGCAGCTATGCCGGGACAGACTACAATGAGCAGTTCTTC
.	TRBV4-3	TRBD2	TRBJ2-1	CASSQGVGLGLVDNEQFF	TGCGCCAGCAGCCAAGGAGTCGGTTTGGGACTAGTCGATAATGAGCAGTTCTTC
few	TRBV28	.	TRBJ1-5	CASSRRGPNQPQHF	TGTGCCAGCAGCCGCAGGGGCCCGAATCAGCCCCAGCATTTT
.	TRBV28	.	TRBJ2-2	CASSLNTGELFF	TGTGCCAGCAGTTTGAACACCGGGGAGCTGTTTTTT
.	TRBV9	TRBD1	TRBJ2-6	CASSGYGTGHGANVLTF	TGTGCCAGCAGCGGGTACGGGACAGGGCATGGGGCCAACGTCCTGACTTTC
few	TRBV11-2	.	TRBJ1-6	CASSSRQYNSPLHF	TGTGCCAGCAGCTCCCGACAGTATAATTCACCCCTCCACTTT
.	TRBV4-1	TRBD1	TRBJ2-2	CASSRPGGQGAYVGGELFF	TGCGCCAGCAGCCGCCCCGGCGGACAGGGCGCATATGTCGGCGGGGAGCTGTTTTTT
.	TRBV7-2	TRBD2	TRBJ2-7	CASSPSGGGLYEQYF	TGTGCCAGCAGCCCAAGCGGGGGGGGCCTCTACGAGCAGTACTTC
once	TRBV28	.	TRBJ2-2	CASSGQTGELFF	TGTGCCAGCAGCGGGCAAACCGGGGAGCTGTTTTTT
.	TRBV4-3	.	TRBJ2-3	CASKSVTDTQYF	TGCGCCAGCAAATCGGTAACAGATACGCAGTATTTT
.	TRBV7-3	TRBD2	TRBJ2-1	CASSLLTSGRINNEQFF	TGTGCCAGCAGCTTACTTACTAGCGGGAGGATTAACAATGAGCAGTTCTTC
.	TRBV9	.	TRBJ1-1	CASSVAGLNTEAFF	TGTGCCAGCAGCGTAGCAGGGTTGAACACTGAAGCTTTCTTT
.	TRBV7-6	.	TRBJ1-1	CASSLGQVNTEAFF	TGTGCCAGCAGCTTAGGACAGGTGAACACTGAAGCTTTCTTT
.	TRBV5-6	.	TRBJ1-1	CASSFTIYTEAFF	TGTGCCAGCAGCTTCACAATATACACTGAAGCTTTCTTT
.	TRBV25-1	TRBD1	TRBJ1-2	CASSDDRGDRVHSYGYTF	TGTGCCAGCAGTGATGATAGGGGGGACAGGGTTCATAGTTATGGCTACACCTTC
.	TRBV11-2	TRBD1	TRBJ1-2	CASSPGTGSRYTF	TGTGCCAGCAGCCCCGGGACAGGGTCCCGCTACACCTTC
once	TRBV5-6	TRBD2	TRBJ2-1	CASSLAVAGWNEQFF	TGTGCCAGCAGCTTGGCTGTAGCGGGGTGGAATGAGCAGTTCTTC
.	TRBV27	.	TRBJ2-5	CASSFGHSLRETQYF	TGTGCCAGCAGTTTCGGACACTCCTTACGAGAGACCCAGTACTTC
once	TRBV7-2	TRBD1	TRBJ2-2	CASSYGTGGFGELFF	TGTGCCAGCAGCTACGGGACAGGGGGTTTTGGGGAGCTGTTTTTT
.	TRBV4-3	.	TRBJ1-3	CASSQDSRSGNTIYF	TGCGCCAGCAGCCAGGACAGTCGCTCTGGAAACACCATATATTTT
.	TRBV30	TRBD2	TRBJ2-3	CAWDQGGLAGTDTQYF	TGTGCTTGGGATCAGGGGGGACTAGCGGGCACAGATACGCAGTATTTT
.	TRBV27	.	TRBJ2-7	CASSLSPAYEQYF	TGTGCCAGCAGTTTATCTCCAGCCTACGAGCAGTACTTC